This record looks at one T cell receptor (beta chain) sequence and its context. These data are taken from a study of blood T cell repertoires in COVID-19. For the study at large: Sources were T cells, B-cell-depleted T cells, or PBMCs; the material itself was cDNA or gDNA.

The CDR3 covers 14 residues. Germline CDR1 MGHRA, CDR2 YSYEKL. Trimming took 5 bases from V and 4 from J; bases not matched to a gene: 6. Per the study methods: Reference gene primer amplification yielded estimated nucleated cell counts. Produced via immunoSEQ multiplex PCR; TCRdb's table is partial and in-frame only. V and J calls and clone size follow that table, whereas D and trimming were derived from the DNA. The sample lists just over 90,000 clones, about 80% seen once, with about 15% in the top ten. Sequencing was performed on peripheral blood. The sequence derives from a human donor in a cohort sampled during active COVID-19. The chain couples TRBV4-1 to TRBJ1-2, with 8 bases fitting TRBD1. CDR3 nucleotides: TGCGCCAGCAGCGACAGGGGTAGGACCTATGGCTACACCTTC. This gives the protein CASSDRGRTYGYTF.